These T cell receptor beta chains were read from a single sample in a study of shared T cell receptors in the human thymus. The protocol was immunoSEQ multiplex PCR, while the TCRdb copy is restricted to in-frame clones and leaves out a portion. The profile shows 600,000 or so clones, about 87% of them singletons. The sample was also reused in another study, on human thymus T cells.

Sequencing was performed on thymocytes. These receptors came from a boy under two years old with a congenital heart defect. CDR3s include the opening cysteine and the closing phenylalanine or tryptophan. The D gene is left open where the match is weak. The size field is filled for only some rows; it gives once, few, many or a size class.

J gene	D gene	V gene	clone size	CDR3 DNA	CDR3 protein
TRBJ2-3	TRBD2	TRBV11-2	NA	TGTGCCAGCAGCCTGGGACTAGCGGGGGTTTCAGATACGCAGTATTTT	CASSLGLAGVSDTQYF
TRBJ2-1	NA	TRBV6-5	NA	TGTGCCAGCAGTCCCGGGACTTCCATCTACAATGAGCAGTTCTTC	CASSPGTSIYNEQFF
TRBJ1-6	NA	TRBV9	NA	TGTGCCAGCAGCGTGCAAGGGGATAGGTCACCCCTCCACTTT	CASSVQGDRSPLHF
TRBJ2-1	TRBD2	TRBV5-6	NA	TGTGCCAGCAGCACCGGACTAGCACACAATGAGCAGTTCTTC	CASSTGLAHNEQFF
TRBJ2-6	TRBD2	TRBV29-1	NA	TGCAGCGTAAGAACTAGCGGACGCTCTGGGGCCAACGTCCTGACTTTC	CSVRTSGRSGANVLTF
TRBJ1-4	NA	TRBV7-9	NA	TGTGCCAGCAGCTTCAGGGTAGATAATGAAAAACTGTTTTTT	CASSFRVDNEKLFF
TRBJ2-7	NA	TRBV14	NA	TGTGCCAGCAGCCAAGCCCCTAGCTCCTACGAGCAGTACTTC	CASSQAPSSYEQYF
TRBJ2-4	NA	TRBV7-8	NA	TGTGCCAGCAGCTTAAGACCGTTCGGGGAAAAGGCCAAAAACATTCAGTACTTC	CASSLRPFGEKAKNIQYF
TRBJ1-2	NA	TRBV10-3	NA	TGTGCCATCAGTGAGTCGAATCCCCCGGAGAACTATGGCTACACCTTC	CAISESNPPENYGYTF
TRBJ2-2	TRBD1	TRBV28	NA	TGTGCCAGCAGTTTATGGACAGGGATCGACACCGGGGAGCTGTTTTTT	CASSLWTGIDTGELFF
TRBJ2-7	NA	TRBV27	NA	TGTGCCAGTGGGGGGAAGGGTCCAACCTACGAGCAGTACTTC	CASGGKGPTYEQYF
TRBJ1-1	TRBD1	TRBV28	few	TGTGCCAGCAGTTCTTACAGGGGGACTGAAGCTTTCTTT	CASSSYRGTEAFF
TRBJ2-1	NA	TRBV2	few	TGTGCCAGCAGTGACAGGGCAACCTACAATGAGCAGTTCTTC	CASSDRATYNEQFF
TRBJ2-3	TRBD2	TRBV5-6	NA	TGTGCCAGCAGCTTGGCAAATCGGGCTAGCGGGGCCAGCACAGATACGCAGTATTTT	CASSLANRASGASTDTQYF
TRBJ1-1	NA	TRBV19	NA	TGTGCCAGTAAGAATATTTCGGGGAACACTGAAGCTTTCTTT	CASKNISGNTEAFF
TRBJ2-5	NA	TRBV6-5	NA	TGTGCCAGCAGTTACTCTCGCGTTTTCCAAGAGACCCAGTACTTC	CASSYSRVFQETQYF
TRBJ1-2	NA	TRBV5-8	NA	TGTGCCAGCAGCTTGACAGACCCTAACTATGGCTACACCTTC	CASSLTDPNYGYTF
TRBJ1-5	TRBD1	TRBV4-3	NA	TGCGCCAGCAGCCAAGACGGACAGGGCAATCAGCCCCAGCATTTT	CASSQDGQGNQPQHF
TRBJ1-6	NA	TRBV20-1	NA	TGCAGTGCTAGTCAGTATTCCCCCCTCCACTTT	CSASQYSPLHF
TRBJ2-3	TRBD2	TRBV14	NA	TGTGCCAGCAGCCAGACTAGCGCGTACACAGATACGCAGTATTTT	CASSQTSAYTDTQYF
TRBJ2-7	NA	TRBV5-4	NA	TGTGCCAGCAGCTTGGGTAGCGGAGCCTACGAGCAGTACTTC	CASSLGSGAYEQYF
TRBJ1-1	NA	TRBV6-6	NA	TGTGCCAGCAGTTACTCCGATGTCTCCAGGAATACTTTCTTT	CASSYSDVSRNTFF
TRBJ1-5	NA	TRBV6-1	NA	TGTGCCAGCAGTGAGAGTTATAGCAATCAGCCCCAGCATTTT	CASSESYSNQPQHF
TRBJ1-5	NA	TRBV10-3	once	TGTGCCATCAGTGAGTCGAACCGAGAGGGTAGCAATCAGCCCCAGCATTTT	CAISESNREGSNQPQHF
TRBJ2-3	TRBD2	TRBV5-4	once	TGTGCCAGCAGCTTGATTAGCGGGTACGACACAGATACGCAGTATTTT	CASSLISGYDTDTQYF
TRBJ2-7	TRBD1	TRBV6-1	NA	TGTGCCAGCAGTGAAGATTGGACAGGGGGCTTGGAGCAGTACTTC	CASSEDWTGGLEQYF
TRBJ2-7	NA	TRBV7-2	NA	TGTGCCAGCAGCTTAGAGGAGGGCTGGGGCAGGGTAGCCTACGAGCAGTACTTC	CASSLEEGWGRVAYEQYF
TRBJ2-1	NA	TRBV4-3	NA	TGCGCCAGCAGCCAAGAACACATTCCAGGGGCCTACAATGAGCAGTTCTTC	CASSQEHIPGAYNEQFF
TRBJ1-6	TRBD1	TRBV5-5	NA	TGTGCCAGCAGCTGGGACAGGGTGAGTTCACCCCTCCACTTT	CASSWDRVSSPLHF
TRBJ1-1	NA	TRBV19	NA	TGTGCCAGTAGTGTAGATGCAGGGCAGAACACTGAAGCTTTCTTT	CASSVDAGQNTEAFF
TRBJ1-5	NA	TRBV4-3	NA	TGCGCCAGCAGCCAAGATTTTGACAGCATCCACAATCAGCCCCAGCATTTT	CASSQDFDSIHNQPQHF
TRBJ2-5	NA	TRBV7-2	NA	TGTGCCAGCAGCGGACCCTATCGGGGCCAAGAGACCCAGTACTTC	CASSGPYRGQETQYF
TRBJ1-2	NA	TRBV5-1	once	TGCGCCAGCAGCTATGGACAGACCTCTAACTATGGCTACACCTTC	CASSYGQTSNYGYTF
TRBJ2-2	TRBD2	TRBV25-1	NA	TGTGCCAGCAGCTCCGGGACTAGCGGGATTAGGGAGCTGTTTTTT	CASSSGTSGIRELFF
TRBJ2-1	NA	TRBV5-1	NA	TGCGCCAGCAGCATCGGGCTGGCGGGTCCCTCCTACAATGAGCAGTTCTTC	CASSIGLAGPSYNEQFF
TRBJ1-3	NA	TRBV6-1	NA	TGTGCCAGCACAGGAAACACCATATATTTT	CASTGNTIYF
TRBJ1-5	TRBD1	TRBV5-5	NA	TGTGCCAGCAGCCCCCGCGACAGGGCCAATCAGCCCCAGCATTTT	CASSPRDRANQPQHF
TRBJ2-3	TRBD2	TRBV9	NA	TGTGCCAGCAGCGTAGCTACTAGCGGGTTCACAGATACGCAGTATTTT	CASSVATSGFTDTQYF
TRBJ2-2	TRBD1	TRBV27	NA	TGTGCCAGCAGTCCTGCTTCTGACAGGGGGCGGACCGGGGAGCTGTTTTTT	CASSPASDRGRTGELFF
TRBJ1-1	TRBD1	TRBV30	NA	TGTGCCTGCGGACAGGGGAACACTGAAGCTTTCTTT	CACGQGNTEAFF
TRBJ2-7	NA	TRBV28	NA	TGTGCCAGCAGTTTATACCTCAGCTCCTACGAGCAGTACTTC	CASSLYLSSYEQYF
TRBJ1-2	NA	TRBV20-1	NA	TGCAGTGTTCGACAAGATGGCTACACCTTC	CSVRQDGYTF
TRBJ1-4	NA	TRBV27	NA	TGTGCCAGCAGTAGGTCGCAGGGGAAGAGAAAACTGTTTTTT	CASSRSQGKRKLFF
TRBJ1-1	NA	TRBV5-6	NA	TGTGCCAGCAGCTTGTATGAAGCATTTTTGAACACTGAAGCTTTCTTT	CASSLYEAFLNTEAFF
TRBJ2-7	NA	TRBV28	NA	TGTGCCAGCAGTCCCGTGACAGACCACGAGCAGTACTTC	CASSPVTDHEQYF
TRBJ2-7	TRBD1	TRBV18	NA	TGTGCCAGCTCACCGAACTCCGGGACAGGTCGATACGAGCAGTACTTC	CASSPNSGTGRYEQYF
TRBJ2-7	NA	TRBV6-1	NA	TGTGCCAGCTGCGGGACTTTGAGCTCCTACGAGCAGTACTTC	CASCGTLSSYEQYF
TRBJ1-1	NA	TRBV28	NA	TGTGCCAGCAGTTTTGGGGAGCGCCCGACTTTCTTT	CASSFGERPTFF
TRBJ2-7	NA	TRBV6-5	NA	TGTGCCAGCAGTTACTCGATACGGGAGTCTTTCGACGAGCAGTACTTC	CASSYSIRESFDEQYF
TRBJ2-1	NA	TRBV4-3	NA	TGCGCCAGCAGCCAAGGGGACGGGAGATTTTACAATGAGCAGTTCTTC	CASSQGDGRFYNEQFF
TRBJ2-2	TRBD2	TRBV4-1	NA	TGCGCCAGCAGCCCCCCGGGGGGGCTTAACGGGGAGCTGTTTTTT	CASSPPGGLNGELFF
TRBJ2-2	TRBD2	TRBV19	once	TGTGCCAGTAGTATACCCACTAGCGGGAGGGCCAGTCGGGACACCGGGGAGCTGTTTTTT	CASSIPTSGRASRDTGELFF
TRBJ2-3	TRBD2	TRBV19	NA	TGTGCCAGTAGTAAGCGGGACGACTGGTTGAGCACAGATACGCAGTATTTT	CASSKRDDWLSTDTQYF
TRBJ2-5	TRBD2	TRBV10-3	NA	TGTGCCATCAGCAGGGGACTAGCGGGGGTGGAGACCCAGTACTTC	CAISRGLAGVETQYF
TRBJ2-1	NA	TRBV25-1	NA	TGTGCCAGCAGTGAGTCTGGGGCCAACTACAATGAGCAGTTCTTC	CASSESGANYNEQFF
TRBJ1-3	NA	TRBV4-1	few	TGCGCCAGCAGCCAAGTTGCAACAGGGCGCTTTTCGAGCTCCTCTGGAAACACCATATATTTT	CASSQVATGRFSSSSGNTIYF
TRBJ1-2	NA	TRBV6-1	NA	TGTGCCAGCAAAGGGGTCCCCTTTTATGGCTACACCTTC	CASKGVPFYGYTF